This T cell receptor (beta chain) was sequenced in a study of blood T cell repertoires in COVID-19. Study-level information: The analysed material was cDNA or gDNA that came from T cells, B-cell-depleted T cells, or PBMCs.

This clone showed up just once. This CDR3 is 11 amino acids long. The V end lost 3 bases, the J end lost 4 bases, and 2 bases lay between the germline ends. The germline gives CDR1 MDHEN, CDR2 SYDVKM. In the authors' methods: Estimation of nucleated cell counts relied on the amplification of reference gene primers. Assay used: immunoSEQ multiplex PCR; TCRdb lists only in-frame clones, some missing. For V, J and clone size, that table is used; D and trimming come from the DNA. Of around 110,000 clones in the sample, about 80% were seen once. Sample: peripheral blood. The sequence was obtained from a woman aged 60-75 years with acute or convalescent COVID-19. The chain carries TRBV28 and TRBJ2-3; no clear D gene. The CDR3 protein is CASSFADTQYF. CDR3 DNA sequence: TGTGCCAGCAGTTTCGCAGATACGCAGTATTTT.